This is a list of T cell receptor beta chains from one sample in a study of cytomegalovirus exposure and HLA in healthy donors. The assay was immunoSEQ multiplex PCR, and TCRdb's table has in-frame clones only and misses some. The table has around 130,000 clones, about 72% seen once. Sequenced sample: PBMCs. Source of these receptors: a man between 25 and 39 years old in good health and CMV-seropositive. Each CDR3 is given with its conserved first and last residue. D genes are given only for firm matches. Some rows mark clone size as missing; the rest say once, few, many or name a class of expanded clone.

>TRBV6-5|NA|TRBJ2-1|NA
TGTGCCAGCAGTTACTCGAGTAGAAACAATGAGCAGTTCTTC
CASSYSSRNNEQFF
>TRBV7-2|NA|TRBJ1-3|NA
TGTGCCAGCAGCCCCCACCCCGACTTAGTTGGAAACACCATATATTTT
CASSPHPDLVGNTIYF
>TRBV5-1|NA|TRBJ2-7|TRBD2
TGCGCCAGCAAGGGACTAGCGGACTCCTACGAGCAGTACTTC
CASKGLADSYEQYF
>TRBV5-4|NA|TRBJ2-1|NA
TGTGCCAGCACCCCCCAGGCGTCCTACAATGAGCAGTTCTTC
CASTPQASYNEQFF
>TRBV28|NA|TRBJ1-2|NA
TGTGCCAGCATGGGGGGAAACTATGGCTACACCTTC
CASMGGNYGYTF
>TRBV19|few|TRBJ2-1|NA
TGTGCCAGTAGTATAGAGTGGGGGGAGTGGTATGAGCAGTTCTTC
CASSIEWGEWYEQFF
>TRBV5-1|NA|TRBJ2-1|TRBD2
TGCGCCAGCAGCCGGAGAGGGGGCGGGAGGGATATACGAACCTACAATGAGCAGTTCTTC
CASSRRGGGRDIRTYNEQFF
>TRBV21-1|NA|TRBJ2-5|NA
TGTGCCAGCAGCACACAGGGTGGAGTGGGAGAGACCCAGTACTTC
CASSTQGGVGETQYF
>TRBV20-1|NA|TRBJ2-7|NA
TGCAGTGCTAGAAACCCAGGGGAGTACTTC
CSARNPGEYF
>TRBV6-1|once|TRBJ1-5|TRBD1
TGTGCCAGCAGTGAAGGACAGGGGGCATATCAGCCCCAGCATTTT
CASSEGQGAYQPQHF
>TRBV7-9|NA|TRBJ2-1|TRBD1
TGTGCCAGCAGCTTACCGGGACAGGGGGGTCCAATGCAGTTCTTC
CASSLPGQGGPMQFF
>TRBV10-1|NA|TRBJ2-3|NA
TGCGCCAGCAGCCCCCATGGGAGGATCACAGATACGCAGTATTTT
CASSPHGRITDTQYF
>TRBV20-1|NA|TRBJ2-1|NA
TGCAGTGCTAGACCTTTCAATGAGCAGTTCTTC
CSARPFNEQFF
>TRBV5-8|NA|TRBJ1-3|NA
TGTGCCCAGGAAGGGGGAATGAGAGATTTT
CAQEGGMRDF
>TRBV10-1|NA|TRBJ1-1|NA
TGCGCCAGCAGTGAGTCGGGACTACTAGCAGACGAAAACACTGAAGCTTTCTTT
CASSESGLLADENTEAFF
>TRBV7-2|NA|TRBJ2-7|TRBD2
TGTGCCAGCAGCCCAACCCCCTGGACTAGCGCCCTCCTAGGCGAGCAGTACTTC
CASSPTPWTSALLGEQYF
>TRBV18|once|TRBJ2-7|NA
TGTGCCAGCTCCCAGATGGACATCTCCTACGAGCAGTACTTC
CASSQMDISYEQYF
>TRBV30|NA|TRBJ1-2|TRBD1
TGTGCCTGGAGTAAGACAGGGGGTGATGGCTACACCTTC
CAWSKTGGDGYTF
>TRBV6-5|NA|TRBJ2-2|TRBD1
TGTGCCACCAAGACCGGGACAGGGGTAGCCGGGGAGCTGTTTTTT
CATKTGTGVAGELFF
>TRBV7-2|NA|TRBJ2-7|NA
TGTGCCAGCAGCTTTCGAGAAACCTACGAGCAGTACTTC
CASSFRETYEQYF
>TRBV6-1|NA|TRBJ2-3|TRBD2
TGTGCCAGCAGCCGCACTAGCGGGAGGCCAGATACGCAGTATTTT
CASSRTSGRPDTQYF
>TRBV5-1|once|TRBJ2-5|TRBD1
TGCGCCAGTAGCTTGATCGGGACAGCTGAAGAGACCCAGTACTTC
CASSLIGTAEETQYF
>TRBV18|NA|TRBJ1-2|NA
TGTGCCAGCTCGCCCCCACTAATAGGGGTCGGCTACACCTTC
CASSPPLIGVGYTF
>TRBV29-1|NA|TRBJ2-7|TRBD1
TGCAGCGTTGAGAAGGGACAGGGCCTCCTTACCTACGAGCAGTACTTC
CSVEKGQGLLTYEQYF
>TRBV18|NA|TRBJ1-2|NA
TGTGCCAGCTCACCTTCTCTGACACGAAACTATGGCTACACCTTC
CASSPSLTRNYGYTF
>TRBV6-5|once|TRBJ2-5|NA
TGTGCCAGCAGTTACTCCCACAGGAGAGAGACCCAGTACTTC
CASSYSHRRETQYF
>TRBV6-6|few|TRBJ2-7|TRBD1
TGTGCCAGCAGTTACGCAGGGGGTGCCTACGAGCAGTACTTC
CASSYAGGAYEQYF
>TRBV27|NA|TRBJ2-7|TRBD2
TGTGCCAGCAGCCGTCCCGGGACTAGCATGCCTATTGAGCAGTACTTC
CASSRPGTSMPIEQYF
>TRBV2|NA|TRBJ1-5|TRBD1
TGTGCCAGCAGTGAGGGGACAGGATATGTACGATTTCAGCATTTT
CASSEGTGYVRFQHF
>TRBV18|NA|TRBJ1-3|TRBD1
TGTGCCAGCTCACCGGTCACAGGGGGCACTGGAAACACCATATATTTT
CASSPVTGGTGNTIYF
>TRBV7-9|NA|TRBJ2-7|NA
TGTGCCAGCAGCTTAGACGGGATCTCCTACGAGCAGTACTTC
CASSLDGISYEQYF